These 24 T cell receptor beta chains were all obtained from the same sample, sequenced in a study of radiation and T cells in renal cell carcinoma. Stated time point: blood 4 weeks post-SBRT, at nephrectomy. Treatment specified: 15 Gy SBRT to primary tumor, nephrectomy 4 weeks later. Profiling relied on immunoSEQ multiplex PCR, and the TCRdb table lists in-frame clones only, not all of them. The sample includes about 170,000 clones, roughly 90% of them seen just once. The specimen comprised blood, sampled from a patient whose treatment included radiotherapy and nephrectomy. These receptors all come from a woman aged 45-65 years with renal cell carcinoma.

The CDR3 sequence is CASSASLGNEQYF. DNA of the CDR3: TGTGCCAGCAGTGCCTCCCTGGGAAACGAGCAGTACTTC. This chain connects TRBV6-4 to TRBJ2-7, with no clear D. V was clipped by 4 bases and J by 5 bases, with 12 bases between them. The CDR3 contains 13 residues. The germline gives CDR1 MRHNA, CDR2 SNTAGT.

This chain connects TRBV5-6 to TRBJ2-7; TRBD1 is a possible D gene (5 bases). The germline V gene has CDR1 SGHDT and CDR2 YYEEEE. V gave up 0 bases and J gave up 4 bases, with 14 bases separating them. The CDR3 spans 15 residues. This chain's CDR3 is CASSLVGVRSYEQYF. The DNA of the CDR3 is TGTGCCAGCAGCTTGGTAGGGGTGAGGAGTTACGAGCAGTACTTC. The complete variable domain, with remaining parts taken from reference TRBV5-6 and TRBJ2-7, reads DAGVTQSPTHLIKTRGQQVTLRCSPKSGHDTVSWYQQALGQGPQFIFQYYEEEERQRGNFPDRFSGHQFPNYSSELNVNALLLGDSALYLCASSLVGVRSYEQYFGPGTRLTVT.

This chain joins TRBV4-1 and TRBJ2-5, with TRBD1 matching over 10 bases. Trimming at V came to 5 bases and at J to 3 bases, leaving 3 bases not matched to a gene. The CDR3 covers 14 residues. Per the germline V gene, CDR1 is MGHRA and CDR2 is YSYEKL. DNA for the CDR3: TGCGCCAGCAGCTCCGGACAGGGGGAAGAGACCCAGTACTTC. It specifies CASSSGQGEETQYF.

In its sample, this clone was seen a few times. The chain recombines TRBV10-1 with TRBJ2-7; TRBD2 is a possible D gene (6 bases). The V gene's germline CDR1 is WNHNN and CDR2 SYGVQD (reference sequence). V was pared by 2 bases and J by 6 bases, with 8 bases between. This CDR3 is 12 amino acids long. The CDR3 sequence is CASSERGIEQYF. Written as DNA, the CDR3 is TGCGCCAGCAGTGAGCGGGGGATCGAGCAGTACTTC.

The CDR3 loop reads CASGFSYSEQYF. CDR3 DNA sequence: TGTGCTAGTGGTTTCTCCTATTCCGAGCAGTACTTC. The chain couples TRBV12-5 to TRBJ2-7; D remains unclear. Germline V CDR1 and CDR2: LGHNT, FRNRAP. Trimming cost V 3 bases and J 6 bases, with 9 bases left between them. The CDR3 consists of 12 residues.

This clone was observed a single time. This chain joins TRBV19 and TRBJ2-5, with 9 bases fitting TRBD1. After removal of 4 bases from V and 1 base from J, the junction contained 13 bases not matched to a gene. CDR1 is LNHDA, CDR2 SQIVND, per germline (reference sequence). The CDR3 runs 18 residues. CDR3 loop: CASSSSYLGQGSQETQYF. CDR3 nucleotide sequence: TGTGCCAGTAGTAGTTCTTATCTTGGACAGGGGAGCCAAGAGACCCAGTACTTC.

The gene calls are TRBV29-1 and TRBJ2-3; unclear D gene. Trimming shortened V by 6 bases and J by 1 base, and 14 bases separated the two germline ends. Germline CDR1 is SQVTM and CDR2 is ANQGSEA. This CDR3 contains 14 residues. In DNA form, the CDR3 reads TGCAGCGTGGACGTTCAGGTGGGCACAGATACGCAGTATTTT. Its protein product is CSVDVQVGTDTQYF.

This chain connects TRBV5-5 to TRBJ2-2; D call uncertain. Trimming left V 1 base short and J 7 bases short, with 11 bases between. Germline CDR1 SGHKS, CDR2 YYEKEE (reference sequence). This CDR3 comprises 14 residues. The CDR3 sequence: CASSLKPSGGELFF. CDR3 coding DNA: TGTGCCAGCAGCTTGAAACCGAGTGGCGGGGAGCTGTTTTTT.

This clone was observed once. The V call is TRBV6-6, the J call TRBJ2-7; 9 nucleotides match TRBD1. There are 15 residues in the CDR3. CDR1 is MNHNY and CDR2 is SVGAGI in the germline V gene (reference sequence). With 4 bases clipped from V and 3 bases from J, the junction kept 7 bases outside the gene matches. CDR3 protein: CASSFPGQGSYEQYF. DNA for the CDR3: TGTGCCAGCAGTTTTCCGGGACAGGGTAGCTACGAGCAGTACTTC.

This clone has only one observation. The chain links TRBV7-8 to TRBJ1-5; D ambiguous. Trimming pared 5 bases from V and 5 bases from J, leaving 10 bases between. This CDR3 is 13 amino acids long. From germline, CDR1 is SGHVS and CDR2 FQNEAQ. The CDR3 nucleotides are TGTGCCAGCAGCCAAGCGCCCCATCAGCCCCAGCATTTT. This gives the protein CASSQAPHQPQHF.

This clone appeared a few times. The chain couples TRBV11-2 to TRBJ1-6; D unclear. V was pared by 0 bases and J by 10 bases, with 7 bases between. In germline, CDR1 is SGHAT, CDR2 FQNNGV. This CDR3 has 13 residues. The DNA of the CDR3 is TGTGCCAGCAGCTTAGATCGTGGATCACCCCTCCACTTT. Residues: CASSLDRGSPLHF.

The sample holds one count of this clone. V gene TRBV2 combines with J gene TRBJ1-3; D unresolved. Germline CDR1 is SNHLY and CDR2 is FYNNEI. The CDR3 loop spans 17 amino acids. V was trimmed by 4 bases and J by 0 bases, leaving 16 bases between them. The CDR3 reads CASSGSLTAHSGNTIYF. The CDR3 DNA sequence: TGTGCCAGCAGTGGGTCCCTTACAGCGCACTCTGGAAACACCATATATTTT.

This chain connects TRBV5-5 to TRBJ1-6; 7 bases are shared with TRBD1. Losses at the gene ends were 10 bases for V and 8 bases for J; bases not matched to a gene: 15. The CDR3 loop spans 15 amino acids. CDR1 SGHKS and CDR2 YYEKEE come from the germline V gene (reference sequence). The CDR3 DNA reads as TGTGCCTCCATGAGGACGGCAGGGGGGGATTCACCCCTCCACTTT. The encoded protein is CASMRTAGGDSPLHF.

CDR3 sequence reads: CASSLAMTGHEQYF. CDR3 DNA sequence: TGTGCCAGCAGCTTAGCGATGACAGGGCACGAGCAGTACTTC. The chain couples TRBV7-2 to TRBJ2-7; 7 bases align to TRBD1. The J segment lost 5 bases and the V segment lost 0 bases, leaving 4 bases of the junction unmatched. There are 14 residues in the CDR3. Germline assignment: CDR1 SGHTA and CDR2 FQGNSA.

The V gene is TRBV9, the J gene TRBJ2-7, with TRBD1 identical over 9 bases. There are 14 residues in the CDR3. Per the germline V gene, CDR1 is SGDLS and CDR2 is YYNGEE. J was trimmed by 3 bases and V by 3 bases; bases with no gene match: 4. CDR3 bases: TGTGCCAGCAGCGCCCGGGACAGGGTCTACGAGCAGTACTTC. It specifies CASSARDRVYEQYF.

The V and J genes are TRBV9 and TRBJ2-3, with a weak D call TRBD2 (5 bases). The germline V gene encodes CDR1 SGDLS and CDR2 YYNGEE. With 4 bases removed from V and 3 bases from J, the gap between germline ends came to 15 bases. This CDR3 has 15 amino acids. Here the CDR3 DNA reads TGTGCCAGCAGCCCCATAGATAGCGTGACAGATACGCAGTATTTT. Residues: CASSPIDSVTDTQYF.

The genes are TRBV7-9 and TRBJ1-1, with D uncertain. The germline CDR1 and CDR2 sequences are SEHNR and FQNEAQ (reference sequence). Trimming pared 5 bases from V and 5 bases from J, leaving 15 bases between. The CDR3 has 14 residues. The CDR3 region is CASSPVSPGTEAFF. The CDR3 nucleotides read TGTGCCAGCAGCCCTGTCAGTCCGGGGACTGAAGCTTTCTTT.

J is TRBJ1-2 and V is TRBV6-1; D ambiguous. The length of the CDR3 is 14 residues. Between the trimmed V and J ends, which lost 2 bases and 3 bases, there was a span of 10 bases. CDR1 MNHNS and CDR2 SASEGT come from the germline V gene. The CDR3 DNA reads as TGTGCCAGCAGTGAATTTAGTACCCACTATGGCTACACCTTC. Amino acid sequence: CASSEFSTHYGYTF.

This sequence joins TRBV5-1 and TRBJ2-7, with a weak D call TRBD1 (5 bases). Germline assignment: CDR1 SGHRS and CDR2 YFSETQ. Trimming shortened V by 0 bases and J by 5 bases, and 12 bases separated the two germline ends. The CDR3 has 14 residues. The CDR3 reads CASSLEDVRDEQYF. The DNA for the CDR3 is TGCGCCAGCAGCTTGGAGGACGTCAGGGACGAGCAGTACTTC.

The rearrangement joins TRBV5-1 to TRBJ2-5, with D perhaps being TRBD1 or TRBD2 (5 bases each). This CDR3 comprises 15 residues. Germline V CDR1 and CDR2: SGHRS, YFSETQ. The V end lost 0 bases, the J end lost 4 bases, and 13 bases lay between the germline ends. The CDR3 spells CASSLEGLGAETQYF. The CDR3 nucleotides read TGCGCCAGCAGCTTGGAGGGGCTCGGGGCAGAGACCCAGTACTTC.

The rearrangement links TRBV5-5 to TRBJ1-4; D is perhaps TRBD1 (5 bases). There are 18 residues in the CDR3. V dropped 3 bases and J dropped 3 bases, with 21 bases sitting between them. Per germline, CDR1 SGHKS and CDR2 YYEKEE (reference sequence). CDR3 bases: TGTGCCAGCAGCTACTCGCCCGGGACGCACGCGGCTAATGAAAAACTGTTTTTT. Its protein product is CASSYSPGTHAANEKLFF.

J is TRBJ1-4 and V is TRBV6-1; 7 nucleotides match TRBD1. V lost 4 bases, J lost 8 bases, and 10 bases stayed unmatched. CDR1 and CDR2 from the germline V gene are MNHNS and SASEGT. The CDR3 is made up of 15 amino acids. The CDR3 DNA sequence: TGTGCCAGCAGTGGAGACAGGGAGATACACGAAAAACTGTTTTTT. Its translation is CASSGDREIHEKLFF.

The CDR3 region is CASSAIQGTSSYGYTF. The CDR3 DNA reads as TGTGCCAGCAGTGCAATACAGGGGACCAGCTCCTATGGCTACACCTTC. This chain joins TRBV25-1 and TRBJ1-2; 7 bases agree with TRBD1. J was trimmed by 4 bases and V by 4 bases; bases with no gene match: 12. CDR3 size: 16 residues. The germline V gene has CDR1 MGHDK and CDR2 SYGVNS.

The chain carries TRBV7-3 and TRBJ2-2; D call uncertain. Germline assignment: CDR1 SGHTA and CDR2 FQGTGA. Trimming removed 4 bases at V and 0 bases at J, with 3 bases between. The CDR3 has 13 residues. The CDR3 sequence: CASSWSNTGELFF. The CDR3 DNA sequence: TGTGCCAGCAGCTGGTCGAACACCGGGGAGCTGTTTTTT. The full variable domain, with the rest looked up from reference TRBV7-3 and TRBJ2-2, is GAGVSQTPSNKVTEKGKYVELRCDPISGHTALYWYRQSLGQGPEFLIYFQGTGAADDSGLPNDRFFAVRPEGSVSTLKIQRTERGDSAVYLCASSWSNTGELFFGEGSRLTVL.